What follows is one T cell receptor beta chain and its context. Its antigen is undetermined. Clones were read by immunoSEQ multiplex PCR, and TCRdb kept only the in-frame ones, dropping some. The sample has a few hundred thousand clones, approximately 97% seen once. Into CD45RA+ naive and CD45RA-negative memory subsets, the CD4+ cells were split. The source of the sample is a study of shared clonotypes between healthy human individuals. Overall study findings and caveats: Non-shared clonotypes showed lower generation probabilities than clonotypes common to all four donors.

V was shortened by 0 bases and J by 6 bases, with 13 bases between the two germline ends. This CDR3 comprises 15 residues. The germline V gene encodes CDR1 SGDLS and CDR2 YYNGEE. The sequenced sample was naive CD4+ T cells sorted from blood. Indicated subset: CD45RA+ positively selected. This TCR was recovered from a woman in her thirties in good health. V and J are TRBV9 and TRBJ1-5; D might be TRBD1 (5 bases). This CDR3 is CASSVGVGASQPQHF. CDR3 nucleotide sequence: TGTGCCAGCAGCGTAGGTGTCGGGGCAAGTCAGCCCCAGCATTTT.